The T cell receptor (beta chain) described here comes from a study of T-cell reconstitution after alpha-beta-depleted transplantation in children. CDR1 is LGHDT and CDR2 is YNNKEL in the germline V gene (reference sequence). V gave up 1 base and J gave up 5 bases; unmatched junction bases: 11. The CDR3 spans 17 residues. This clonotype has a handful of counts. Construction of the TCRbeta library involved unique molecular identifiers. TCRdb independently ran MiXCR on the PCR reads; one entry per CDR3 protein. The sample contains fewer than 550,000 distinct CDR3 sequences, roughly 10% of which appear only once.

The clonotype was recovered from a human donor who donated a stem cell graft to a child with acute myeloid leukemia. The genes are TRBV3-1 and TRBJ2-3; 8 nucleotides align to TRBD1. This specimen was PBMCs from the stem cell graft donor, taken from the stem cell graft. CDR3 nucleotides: TGTGCCAGCAGCCAAGGGGCCAGGGGGCCTGCGGGAGATACGCAGTATTTT. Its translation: CASSQGARGPAGDTQYF.